Listed here are 23 T cell receptor beta chains from one sample, sequenced in a study of blood T cell repertoires in COVID-19. Generated by immunoSEQ multiplex PCR, the TCRdb table keeps only in-frame clones and is missing some. The data hold roughly 160,000 clones, with less than 85% observed a single time. Input material: PBMCs or T cells enriched from blood (not recorded which). These TCRs come from a man over 45 who had recovered from COVID-19.

The J gene is TRBJ1-5, the V gene TRBV6-5, with D perhaps matching TRBD1 (6 bases). V shed 4 bases and J shed 5 bases, with 12 bases lying between them. The CDR3 is 14 residues long. Germline loops: CDR1 MNHEY, CDR2 SVGAGI. The CDR3 loop reads CASSSSYRDQPQHF. The CDR3 bases are TGTGCCAGCAGTTCTTCCTACAGGGATCAGCCCCAGCATTTT.

The chain couples TRBV27 to TRBJ2-5, with D possibly TRBD1 on 6 matching bases. This CDR3 is built from 15 residues. Germline-derived CDR1 and CDR2 are MNHEY and SMNVEV (reference sequence). Trimming stripped 3 bases from V and 1 base from J, with 12 bases between. This chain's CDR3 is CASSLTGRIQETQYF. The CDR3 coding sequence is TGTGCCAGCAGTTTGACAGGACGAATCCAAGAGACCCAGTACTTC.

The chain is built from TRBV28 and TRBJ1-4; D is unresolved. V shed 7 bases and J shed 4 bases, with 16 bases lying between them. The germline CDR1 and CDR2 sequences are MDHEN and SYDVKM. The CDR3 extends over 15 amino acids. In DNA form, the CDR3 reads TGTGCCAGCAATTCCTTTCAGAGGAGTAATGAAAAACTGTTTTTT. Encoded protein: CASNSFQRSNEKLFF.

Here the CDR3 reads CASSPTGKTYEQYF. The DNA of the CDR3 is TGTGCCAGCAGCCCGACAGGGAAGACTTACGAGCAGTACTTC. The chain joins TRBV7-2 to TRBJ2-7, with TRBD1 identical over 7 bases. V was clipped by 5 bases and J by 4 bases; unmatched bases: 8. The CDR3 has 14 residues. Germline CDR1 SGHTA, CDR2 FQGNSA.

This rearrangement joins TRBV10-2 to TRBJ2-1; the D gene is possibly TRBD2 (5 bases). The CDR3 length is 14 residues. V was pared by 6 bases and J by 5 bases, with 14 bases between. Germline V gene sequence: CDR1 WSHSY, CDR2 SAAADI. DNA of the CDR3: TGCGCCAGCAGCCAGAGGGAGTTGAACAATGAGCAGTTCTTC. Translated, it gives CASSQRELNNEQFF.

The chain is built from TRBV3-1 (or the pseudogene TRBV3-2) and TRBJ2-7; 9 nucleotides align to TRBD1. V gave up 3 bases and J gave up 3 bases; unmatched junction bases: 9. This CDR3 region has 16 residues. The germline V gene encodes CDR1 LGHDT and CDR2 YNNKEL (reference sequence). Here the CDR3 DNA reads TGTGCCAGCAGCCAGAACCGAGACAGGGGGGGCTACGAGCAGTACTTC. Its protein is CASSQNRDRGGYEQYF.

The rearrangement joins TRBV24-1 to TRBJ2-1; D might be TRBD2 (6 bases). Between the trimmed V and J ends, which lost 5 bases and 7 bases, there was a span of 14 bases. The CDR3 totals 14 residues. Germline V gene data show CDR1 as KGHDR and CDR2 as SFDVKD. Here the CDR3 reads CATSASGTGNEQFF. The CDR3 coding sequence is TGTGCCACCAGTGCTTCCGGGACTGGGAATGAGCAGTTCTTC.

This clone was seen a few times. The rearrangement links TRBV7-3 to TRBJ2-4; D is undetermined. Germline CDR1 reads SGHTA; CDR2 reads FQGTGA. This CDR3 has 16 residues. Trimming left V 0 bases short and J 7 bases short, with 16 bases between. The CDR3 DNA reads TGTGCCAGCAGCTTAACGTTAACGCCTCCCGGTAACATTCAGTACTTC. This encodes CASSLTLTPPGNIQYF.

The chain couples TRBV7-2 to TRBJ2-3, with 12 bases fitting TRBD2. V lost 0 bases, J lost 5 bases, and 3 bases stayed unmatched. The CDR3 spans 16 residues. Germline lookup yields CDR1 SGHTA and CDR2 FQGNSA. CDR3 in amino acids: CASSLALAGGGDTQYF. CDR3 coding DNA: TGTGCCAGCAGCTTAGCACTAGCGGGGGGTGGAGATACGCAGTATTTT.

V gene TRBV3-1 (or the pseudogene TRBV3-2) combines with J gene TRBJ1-1, with TRBD1 matching 9 bases. The CDR3 covers 15 residues. CDR1 and CDR2 from the germline V gene are LGHDT and YNNKEL (reference sequence). J was trimmed by 6 bases and V by 1 base; bases with no gene match: 6. CDR3 amino acids: CASSQGQQGAAEAFF. In nucleotides, the CDR3 is TGTGCCAGCAGCCAAGGTCAACAGGGGGCTGCTGAAGCTTTCTTT.

This chain connects TRBV27 to TRBJ2-1; possibly TRBD1 for D (5 bases). CDR1 and CDR2 (germline): MNHEY, SMNVEV (reference sequence). V lost 0 bases and J 1 base, leaving 7 bases between the germline ends. The CDR3 contains 15 residues. The CDR3 loop is CASSLSYRSYNEQFF. As DNA, the CDR3 is TGTGCCAGCAGTTTATCGTACAGGTCCTACAATGAGCAGTTCTTC.

V gene TRBV10-2 combines with J gene TRBJ1-1, with a tentative D call TRBD1 (5 bases). The CDR3 loop spans 16 amino acids. V dropped 1 base and J dropped 0 bases, with 12 bases sitting between them. The germline V gene has CDR1 WSHSY and CDR2 SAAADI. The CDR3 DNA reads as TGCGCCAGCAGTGAGTTGGGGGGTTCTTTGAACACTGAAGCTTTCTTT. Translating it yields CASSELGGSLNTEAFF.

The chain employs TRBV21-1 and TRBJ2-3; the table's D gene call, TRBD2, was not cross checked with the DNA. TRBV21-1 is shown as a pseudogene. This CDR3 has 18 amino acids. The CDR3 DNA follows: TGTGCCAGCAGCAATAAGGTTTGTGAGCGGGGGGGAACAGATACGCAGTATTTT. Translated, it gives CASSNKVCERGGTDTQYF.

V is TRBV5-6 and J is TRBJ1-2; 7 nucleotides agree with TRBD1. The CDR3 extends over 16 amino acids. Germline V gene sequence: CDR1 SGHDT, CDR2 YYEEEE. The J segment lost 4 bases and the V segment lost 0 bases, leaving 9 bases of the junction unmatched. CDR3 sequence reads: CASSLGDSSPSYGYTF. In DNA form, the CDR3 reads TGTGCCAGCAGCTTGGGGGACAGTTCCCCCTCCTATGGCTACACCTTC.

V usage is TRBV4-2 and J usage is TRBJ2-5, with a weak D call TRBD1 (5 bases). This CDR3 region has 18 residues. Germline CDR1 and CDR2: LGHNA and YNFKEQ. V was trimmed by 1 base and J by 2 bases, leaving 20 bases between them. Here the CDR3 reads CASSQGTTAQRGQETQYF. The CDR3 DNA is TGTGCCAGCAGCCAAGGTACGACAGCCCAAAGGGGACAAGAGACCCAGTACTTC.

J is TRBJ2-7 and V is TRBV18, with no clear D. This CDR3 comprises 12 residues. The germline CDR1 and CDR2 sequences are KGHSH and LQKENI. V was pared by 5 bases and J by 3 bases, with 8 bases between. DNA of the CDR3: TGTGCCAGCTCAACCACACACTACGAGCAGTACTTC. It yields the protein CASSTTHYEQYF.

The chain recombines TRBV3-1 (or the pseudogene TRBV3-2) with TRBJ2-1, with 11 bases fitting TRBD1. The V gene's germline CDR1 is LGHDT and CDR2 YNNKEL (reference sequence). V lost 4 bases, J lost 5 bases, and 4 bases stayed unmatched. The CDR3 sequence is 15 residues long. In DNA, the CDR3 is TGTGCCAGCAGCCCCGGACAGGGGGCACACAATGAGCAGTTCTTC. It translates to CASSPGQGAHNEQFF.

This clone was seen a single time. V gene TRBV10-3 combines with J gene TRBJ2-2; the D is unclear. Germline V gene sequence: CDR1 ENHRY, CDR2 SYGVKD. The V and J ends lost 6 bases and 4 bases respectively, with 9 bases between them. This CDR3 has 13 residues. This CDR3 is CAIRPQVTGELFF. The CDR3 DNA is TGTGCCATCAGACCCCAGGTCACCGGGGAGCTGTTTTTT.

The chain recombines TRBV3-1 (or the pseudogene TRBV3-2) with TRBJ2-5; TRBD2 might be the D (7 bases). There are 16 residues in the CDR3. CDR1 and CDR2 (germline): LGHDT, YNNKEL (reference sequence). The V gene lost 1 base and the J gene lost 3 bases, with 15 bases spanning the gap. The CDR3 DNA reads TGTGCCAGCAGCCAAGTCGTCGGGGGGCCAGAAGAGACCCAGTACTTC. Translating gives CASSQVVGGPEETQYF.

This chain connects TRBV5-5 to TRBJ2-3, with D perhaps matching TRBD1 (5 bases). Germline V CDR1 and CDR2: SGHKS, YYEKEE (reference sequence). The CDR3 runs 14 residues. V was pared by 5 bases and J by 2 bases, with 12 bases between. The CDR3 sequence: CASSYDRPTDTQYF. The CDR3 coding sequence is TGTGCCAGCAGTTACGACAGACCCACAGATACGCAGTATTTT.

CDR3 amino acids: CSASPSTETQYF. The CDR3 DNA reads as TGCAGTGCTAGTCCGAGCACGGAGACCCAGTACTTC. The chain joins TRBV20-1 to TRBJ2-5; no firm D call. The CDR3 is 12 residues long. V dropped 3 bases and J dropped 5 bases, with 10 bases sitting between them. CDR1 and CDR2 from the germline V gene are DFQATT and SNEGSKA (reference sequence).

The gene calls are TRBV14 and TRBJ1-6; the D is unclear. In germline, CDR1 is SGHDN, CDR2 FVKESK. V shed 4 bases and J shed 5 bases, with 9 bases lying between them. CDR3 length: 14 amino acids. CDR3 bases: TGTGCCAGCAGCCGAGAGAGTAATAATTCACCCCTCCACTTT. Protein sequence: CASSRESNNSPLHF.

The sample holds a few counts of this clone. V is TRBV5-4 and J is TRBJ2-1; D is perhaps TRBD2 (7 bases). Between the trimmed V and J ends, which lost 3 bases and 12 bases, there was a span of 10 bases. Germline lookup yields CDR1 SGHNT and CDR2 YYREEE (reference sequence). This CDR3 has 11 residues. CDR3: CASSWEGGQFF. DNA for the CDR3: TGTGCCAGCAGCTGGGAGGGGGGGCAGTTCTTC.